The rows below give T cell receptor beta chains drawn from one sample of a study of monozygotic twins with cystic fibrosis. Sequenced by immunoSEQ multiplex PCR; TCRdb stores in-frame clones only, minus some. Altogether about 20,000 clones are present, around 96% being singletons, with the ten largest covering 0.62%. Sequenced material: blood. The receptor set was obtained from a girl aged 2-10 years with cystic fibrosis. The CDR3 runs from the conserved cysteine through the conserved F or W.

V: TRBV6-6
J: -
CDR3: CASTPMLGGNYEQYF

V: TRBV4-1
J: TRBJ1-4
CDR3: CASSPEQNFDEKLFF

V: TRBV5-1
J: TRBJ2-7
CDR3: CASSLGSSGGIDEQYF

V: TRBV2
J: TRBJ2-7
CDR3: CASRAQGGSYEQYF

V: TRBV7-8
J: TRBJ1-2
CDR3: CASSPPGVTSNYGYTF

V: TRBV4-2
J: TRBJ2-5
CDR3: CASSQVSSLAGYQETQYF

V: TRBV27
J: TRBJ1-3
CDR3: CASSFNRGRGNTIYF

V: TRBV5-6
J: TRBJ1-6
CDR3: CASSFTGERAYNSPLHF

V: TRBV7-9
J: TRBJ1-6
CDR3: CASSLDGSLNSPLHF

V: TRBV2
J: TRBJ2-5
CDR3: CASSGGETQYF

V: TRBV6-5
J: TRBJ1-1
CDR3: CASSYSQGSTEAFF

V: TRBV9
J: TRBJ1-1
CDR3: CASSVGGDVNTEAFF

V: TRBV7-6
J: TRBJ1-6
CDR3: CASSLGPPTGSSYNSPLHF

V: TRBV5-1
J: TRBJ1-1
CDR3: CASSLAFGQTEAFF

V: TRBV20-1
J: TRBJ1-1
CDR3: CSALGNTEAFF

V: TRBV5-1
J: TRBJ1-5
CDR3: CASSLGGRGPQHF

V: TRBV5-1
J: TRBJ1-2
CDR3: CASSGETGANYGYTF

V: TRBV4-3
J: TRBJ2-5
CDR3: CASSQGLAGIQETQYF

V: TRBV9
J: TRBJ2-1
CDR3: CASSVGRSSYNEQFF

V: TRBV5-4
J: TRBJ2-2
CDR3: CASRRTGGSPSNTGELFF

V: TRBV6-5
J: TRBJ1-5
CDR3: CASRQGDSLYQPQHF

V: TRBV7-2
J: TRBJ1-2
CDR3: CASSADPGSYGYTF

V: TRBV27
J: TRBJ1-5
CDR3: CASRGVGAQHF

V: TRBV6-6
J: TRBJ1-3
CDR3: CASSGYRGLSGNTIYF

V: TRBV5-1
J: TRBJ2-3
CDR3: CASRSTDTQYF

V: TRBV11-3
J: TRBJ1-1
CDR3: CASTPITTMTEAFF

V: TRBV19
J: TRBJ2-7
CDR3: CASSPGTGYYEQYF

V: TRBV5-1
J: TRBJ1-2
CDR3: CASSLGGGWNYGYTF

V: TRBV7-9
J: TRBJ1-4
CDR3: CASSLWGAANEKLFF

V: TRBV14
J: TRBJ1-2
CDR3: CASSQDSGFYGYTF

V: TRBV7-9
J: TRBJ1-5
CDR3: CASSRGQGGNQPQHF

V: TRBV4-1
J: TRBJ2-7
CDR3: CASSQDPGAYEQYF

V: TRBV4-3
J: TRBJ1-1
CDR3: CASSQGTVEAFF

V: TRBV18
J: TRBJ2-3
CDR3: CASSTETDTQYF